This T cell receptor beta chain was found in a study of post-analysis software for immune sequencing data. Study background: Included courses were relapsing-remitting and secondary progressive multiple sclerosis; progressive-relapsing multiple sclerosis was also included. Findings and caveats of the study: Compared with controls, patients showed significantly lower normalized Chao1 diversity. When patients were compared with controls, about 5 TRBV segments were more frequent, TRBV5-6, TRBV5-1 and TRBV20-1 among them.

CDR3 length: 12 amino acids. Trimming took off 6 bases at V and 3 bases at J, with 7 bases between the two ends. This clonotype was detected many times. The antigen remains undetermined. Unique molecular identifiers featured in each of the TCR beta cDNA libraries. Each CDR3 protein gets one entry after TCRdb re-called the PCR reads with MiXCR. This sample has 700,000 to 800,000 distinct CDR3 sequences, with about 32% found just once. Sequencing used blood. J is TRBJ2-3 and V is TRBV12-3 or TRBV12-4, with D uncertain. The clonotype was recovered from a girl aged 10 to 17 with multiple sclerosis. The DNA for the CDR3 is TGTGCCAGCAGCCAATTTACAGATACGCAGTATTTT. Its translation is CASSQFTDTQYF.